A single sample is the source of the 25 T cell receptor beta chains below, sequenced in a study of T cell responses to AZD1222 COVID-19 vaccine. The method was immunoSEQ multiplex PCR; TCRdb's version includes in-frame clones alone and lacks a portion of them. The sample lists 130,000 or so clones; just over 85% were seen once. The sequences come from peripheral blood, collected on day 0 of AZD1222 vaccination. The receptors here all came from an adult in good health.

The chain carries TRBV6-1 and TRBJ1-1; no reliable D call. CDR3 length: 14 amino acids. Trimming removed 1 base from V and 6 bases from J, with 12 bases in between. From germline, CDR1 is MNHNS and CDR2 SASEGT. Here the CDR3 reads CASSEGDMVAEAFF. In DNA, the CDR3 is TGTGCCAGCAGTGAAGGAGACATGGTCGCTGAAGCTTTCTTT.

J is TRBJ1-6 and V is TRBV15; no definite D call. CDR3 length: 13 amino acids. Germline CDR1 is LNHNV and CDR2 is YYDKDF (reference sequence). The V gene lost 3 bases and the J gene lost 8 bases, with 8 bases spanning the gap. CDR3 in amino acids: CATSRGSDSPLHF. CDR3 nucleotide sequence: TGTGCCACCAGCAGGGGGTCGGATTCACCCCTCCACTTT.

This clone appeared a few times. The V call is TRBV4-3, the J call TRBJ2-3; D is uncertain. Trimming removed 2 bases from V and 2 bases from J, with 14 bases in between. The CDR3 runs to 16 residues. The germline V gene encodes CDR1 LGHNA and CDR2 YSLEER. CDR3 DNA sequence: TGCGCCAGCAGCCAATTCTCGGACGTATTCACAGATACGCAGTATTTT. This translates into CASSQFSDVFTDTQYF.

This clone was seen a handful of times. CDR3 DNA: TGTGCCATCACCGGGACAGGGGGTTCTTACGAGCAGTACTTC. As protein: CAITGTGGSYEQYF. The genes are TRBV10-3 and TRBJ2-7; the match to TRBD1 covers 11 bases. Germline V gene sequence: CDR1 ENHRY, CDR2 SYGVKD. V shed 7 bases, J shed 4 bases, and the junction held 6 bases outside the gene matches. The length of the CDR3 is 14 residues.

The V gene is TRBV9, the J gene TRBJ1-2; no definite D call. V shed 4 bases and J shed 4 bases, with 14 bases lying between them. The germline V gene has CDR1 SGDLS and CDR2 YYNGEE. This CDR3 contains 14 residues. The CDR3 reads CASSQLRVSYGYTF. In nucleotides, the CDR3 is TGTGCCAGCAGCCAATTGAGGGTCAGCTATGGCTACACCTTC.

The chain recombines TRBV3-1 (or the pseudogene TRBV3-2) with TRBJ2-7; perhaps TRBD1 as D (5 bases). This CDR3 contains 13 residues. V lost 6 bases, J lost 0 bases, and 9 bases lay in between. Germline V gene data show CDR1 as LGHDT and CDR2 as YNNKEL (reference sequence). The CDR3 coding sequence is TGTGCCAGCAGGTGGGGCGCCTCCTACGAGCAGTACTTC. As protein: CASRWGASYEQYF.

CDR3 amino acids: CASTSRTNYGYTF. DNA for the CDR3: TGTGCCAGCACCTCAAGGACTAACTATGGCTACACCTTC. The chain combines TRBV6-5 with TRBJ1-2; D call uncertain. Trimming removed 7 bases from V and 0 bases from J, with 9 bases in between. CDR1 and CDR2 from the germline V gene are MNHEY and SVGAGI. CDR3 length: 13 amino acids.

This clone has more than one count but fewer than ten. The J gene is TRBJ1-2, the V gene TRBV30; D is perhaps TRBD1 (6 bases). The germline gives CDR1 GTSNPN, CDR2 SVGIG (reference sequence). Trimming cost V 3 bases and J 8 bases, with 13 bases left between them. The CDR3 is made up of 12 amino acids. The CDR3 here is CAWRGYREGYTF. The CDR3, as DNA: TGTGCCTGGAGAGGCTACAGGGAGGGCTACACCTTC.

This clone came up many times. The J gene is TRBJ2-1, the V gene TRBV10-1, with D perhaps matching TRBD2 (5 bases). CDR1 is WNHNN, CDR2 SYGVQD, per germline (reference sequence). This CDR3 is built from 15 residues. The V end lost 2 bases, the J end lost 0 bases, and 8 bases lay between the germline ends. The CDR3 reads CASSESSDSYNEQFF. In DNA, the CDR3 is TGCGCCAGCAGTGAGAGTAGCGACTCCTACAATGAGCAGTTCTTC.

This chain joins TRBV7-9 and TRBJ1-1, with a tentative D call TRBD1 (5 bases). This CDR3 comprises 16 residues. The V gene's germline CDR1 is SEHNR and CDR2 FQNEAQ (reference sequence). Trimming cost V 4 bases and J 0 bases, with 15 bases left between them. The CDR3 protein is CASSSWGGAMNTEAFF. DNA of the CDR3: TGTGCCAGCAGCTCGTGGGGTGGGGCCATGAACACTGAAGCTTTCTTT.

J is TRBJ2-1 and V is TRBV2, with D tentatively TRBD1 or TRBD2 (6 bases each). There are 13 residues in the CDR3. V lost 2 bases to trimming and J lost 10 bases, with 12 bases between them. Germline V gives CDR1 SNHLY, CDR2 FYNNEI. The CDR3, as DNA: TGTGCCAGCAGTGAAAGGGTAGGGGGGGAGCAGTTCTTC. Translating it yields CASSERVGGEQFF.

This CDR3 reads CASSLRGGVNTEAFF. CDR3 nucleotide sequence: TGTGCCAGCAGCCTCAGGGGGGGAGTGAACACTGAAGCTTTCTTT. V is TRBV7-2 and J is TRBJ1-1, with TRBD1 matching 7 bases. V lost 5 bases to trimming and J lost 0 bases; unmatched junction nucleotides: 6. The germline CDR1 and CDR2 sequences are SGHTA and FQGNSA. The CDR3 loop spans 15 amino acids. The complete variable domain, with remaining parts taken from reference TRBV7-2 and TRBJ1-1, reads GAGVSQSPSNKVTEKGKDVELRCDPISGHTALYWYRQSLGQGLEFLIYFQGNSAPDKSGLPSDRFSAERTGGSVSTLTIQRTQQEDSAVYLCASSLRGGVNTEAFFGQGTRLTVV.

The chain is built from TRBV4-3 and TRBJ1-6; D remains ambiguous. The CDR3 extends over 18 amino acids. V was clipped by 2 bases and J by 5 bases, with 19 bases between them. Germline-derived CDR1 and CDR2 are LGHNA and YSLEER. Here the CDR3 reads CASSQKSLRTGNNSPLHF. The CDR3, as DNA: TGCGCCAGCAGCCAAAAATCCCTCCGGACGGGGAATAATTCACCCCTCCACTTT.

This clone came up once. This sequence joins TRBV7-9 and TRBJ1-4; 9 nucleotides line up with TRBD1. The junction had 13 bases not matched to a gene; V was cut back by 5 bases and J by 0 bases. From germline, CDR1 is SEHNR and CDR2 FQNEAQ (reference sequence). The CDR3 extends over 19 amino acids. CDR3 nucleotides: TGTGCCAGCAGCCCGCCTATGACAGGGGGGTATGCAACTAATGAAAAACTGTTTTTT. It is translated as CASSPPMTGGYATNEKLFF.

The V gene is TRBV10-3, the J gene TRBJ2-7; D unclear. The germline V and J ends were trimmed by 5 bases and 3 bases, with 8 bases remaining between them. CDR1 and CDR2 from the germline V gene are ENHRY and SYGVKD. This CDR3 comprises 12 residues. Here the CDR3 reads CAISPTHYEQYF. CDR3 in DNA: TGTGCCATCAGTCCTACTCACTACGAGCAGTACTTC.

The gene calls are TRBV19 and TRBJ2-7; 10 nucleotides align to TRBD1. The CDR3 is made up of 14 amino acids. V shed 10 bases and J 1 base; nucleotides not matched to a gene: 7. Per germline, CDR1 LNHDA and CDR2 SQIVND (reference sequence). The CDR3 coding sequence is TGTGCCACCAGGGACAGGGGAAATTCCTACGAGCAGTACTTC. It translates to CATRDRGNSYEQYF.

The CDR3, as DNA: TGTGCCAGCAGCAGGGATGACGACACTGAAGCTTTCTTT. This codes for CASSRDDDTEAFF. V is TRBV25-1 and J is TRBJ1-1, with D maybe TRBD1 (5 bases). V was trimmed by 6 bases and J by 3 bases, leaving 11 bases between them. The V gene's germline CDR1 is MGHDK and CDR2 SYGVNS. The CDR3 totals 13 residues.

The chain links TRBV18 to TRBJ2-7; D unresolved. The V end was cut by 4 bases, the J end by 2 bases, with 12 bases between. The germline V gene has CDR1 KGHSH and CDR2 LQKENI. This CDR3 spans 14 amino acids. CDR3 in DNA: TGTGCCAGCTCACGCGTTGATGGCCCCTACGAGCAGTACTTC. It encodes CASSRVDGPYEQYF.

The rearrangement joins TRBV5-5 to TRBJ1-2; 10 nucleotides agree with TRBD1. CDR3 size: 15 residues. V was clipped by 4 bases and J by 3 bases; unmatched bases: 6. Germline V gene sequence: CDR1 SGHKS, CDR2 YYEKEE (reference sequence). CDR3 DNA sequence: TGTGCCAGCAGCCCTGACAGGGGGCGCGACTATGGCTACACCTTC. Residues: CASSPDRGRDYGYTF.

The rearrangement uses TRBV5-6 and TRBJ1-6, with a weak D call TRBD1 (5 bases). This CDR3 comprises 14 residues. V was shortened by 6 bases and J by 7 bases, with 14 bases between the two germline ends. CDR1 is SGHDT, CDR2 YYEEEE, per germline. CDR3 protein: CASTLRGGNSPLHF. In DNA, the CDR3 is TGTGCCAGCACCCTTCGTGGGGGAAATTCACCCCTCCACTTT.

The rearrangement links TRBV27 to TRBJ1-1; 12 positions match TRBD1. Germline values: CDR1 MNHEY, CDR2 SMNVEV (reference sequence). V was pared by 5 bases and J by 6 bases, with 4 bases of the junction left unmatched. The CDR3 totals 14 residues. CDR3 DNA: TGTGCCAGCAGTATGGGGACAGGGGGCCCTGAAGCTTTCTTT. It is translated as CASSMGTGGPEAFF.

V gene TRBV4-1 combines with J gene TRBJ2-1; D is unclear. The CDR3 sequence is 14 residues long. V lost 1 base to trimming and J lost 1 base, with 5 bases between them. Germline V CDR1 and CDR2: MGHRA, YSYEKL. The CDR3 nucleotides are TGCGCCAGCAGCCAAGCCGGTTCCTACAATGAGCAGTTCTTC. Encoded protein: CASSQAGSYNEQFF.

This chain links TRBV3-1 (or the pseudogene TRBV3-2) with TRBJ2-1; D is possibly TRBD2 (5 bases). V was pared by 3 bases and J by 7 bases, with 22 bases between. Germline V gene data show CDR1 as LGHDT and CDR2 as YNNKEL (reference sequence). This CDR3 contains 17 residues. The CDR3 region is CASSHWPSPERSNEQFF. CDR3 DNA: TGTGCCAGCAGCCATTGGCCTAGCCCAGAAAGGTCGAATGAGCAGTTCTTC.

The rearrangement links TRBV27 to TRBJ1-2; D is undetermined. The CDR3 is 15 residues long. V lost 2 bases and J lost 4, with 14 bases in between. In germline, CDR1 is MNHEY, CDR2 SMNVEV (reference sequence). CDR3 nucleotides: TGTGCCAGCAGTTTAGAGGCAGGAGGAGGCTATGGCTACACCTTC. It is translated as CASSLEAGGGYGYTF.

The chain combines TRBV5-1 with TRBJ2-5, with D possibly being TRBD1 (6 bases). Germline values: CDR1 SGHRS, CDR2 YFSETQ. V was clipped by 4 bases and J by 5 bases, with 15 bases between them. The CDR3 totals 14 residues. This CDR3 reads CASSGGQFRETQYF. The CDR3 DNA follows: TGCGCCAGCAGCGGCGGACAGTTCAGGGAGACCCAGTACTTC.